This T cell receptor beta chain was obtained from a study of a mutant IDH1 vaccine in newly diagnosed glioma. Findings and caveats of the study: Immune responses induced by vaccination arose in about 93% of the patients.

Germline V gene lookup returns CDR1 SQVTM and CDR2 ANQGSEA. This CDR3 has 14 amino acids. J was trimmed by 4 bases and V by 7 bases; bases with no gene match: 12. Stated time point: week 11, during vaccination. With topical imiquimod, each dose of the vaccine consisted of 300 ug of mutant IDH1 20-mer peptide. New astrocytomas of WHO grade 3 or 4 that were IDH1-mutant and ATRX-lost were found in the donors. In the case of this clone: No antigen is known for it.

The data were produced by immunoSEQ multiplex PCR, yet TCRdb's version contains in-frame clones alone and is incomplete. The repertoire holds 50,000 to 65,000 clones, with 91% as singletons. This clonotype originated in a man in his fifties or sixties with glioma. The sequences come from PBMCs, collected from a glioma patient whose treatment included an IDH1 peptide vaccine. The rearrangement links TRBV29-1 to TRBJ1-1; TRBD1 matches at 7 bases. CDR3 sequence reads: CSAKEGALGTEAFF. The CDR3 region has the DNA TGCAGCGCCAAGGAGGGGGCTCTGGGCACTGAAGCTTTCTTT.